This note documents a single TCR beta chain sequence. This record belongs to a study of OX40 agonist ivuxolimab in advanced cancers. About the study: People in dose escalation had one of these cancers: hepatocellular carcinoma, melanoma, renal cell or head and neck cancer. Partial responses occurred in three patients (one hepatocellular carcinoma, two cutaneous melanoma).

Repertoires were generated with immunoSEQ multiplex PCR, while TCRdb's copy carries only in-frame clones and drops some. The data hold 45,000 to 60,000 clones, with about 87% observed a single time. This receptor was obtained from an adult with an advanced solid tumor such as melanoma, head and neck, liver or kidney cancer. Here the sequenced sample was CD4+ or CD8+ T cells sorted from blood, taken in a trial of the OX40 agonist ivuxolimab.

CDR3 nucleotide sequence: TGTGCCAGCAGTTTATCCCGCGGGGGCACTGAAGCTTTCTTT. Translated: CASSLSRGGTEAFF. The genes are TRBV27 and TRBJ1-1, with D tentatively TRBD1 (5 bases). The V gene's germline CDR1 is MNHEY and CDR2 SMNVEV (reference sequence). Trimming removed 0 bases from V and 4 bases from J, with 9 bases in between. This CDR3 has 14 residues.